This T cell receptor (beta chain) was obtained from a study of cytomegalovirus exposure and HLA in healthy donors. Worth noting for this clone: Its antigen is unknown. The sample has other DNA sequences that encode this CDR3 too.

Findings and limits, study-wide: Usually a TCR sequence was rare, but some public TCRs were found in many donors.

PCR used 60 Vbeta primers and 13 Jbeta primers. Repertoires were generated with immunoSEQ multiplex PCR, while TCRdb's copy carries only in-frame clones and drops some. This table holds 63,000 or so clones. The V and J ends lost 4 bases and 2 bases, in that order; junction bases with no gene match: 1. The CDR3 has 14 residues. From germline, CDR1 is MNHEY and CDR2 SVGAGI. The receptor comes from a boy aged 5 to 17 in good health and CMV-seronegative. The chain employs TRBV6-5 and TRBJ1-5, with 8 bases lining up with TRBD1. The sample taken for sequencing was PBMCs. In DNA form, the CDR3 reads TGTGCCAGCAGTTCGGGACAGGGCAATCAGCCCCAGCATTTT. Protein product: CASSSGQGNQPQHF.